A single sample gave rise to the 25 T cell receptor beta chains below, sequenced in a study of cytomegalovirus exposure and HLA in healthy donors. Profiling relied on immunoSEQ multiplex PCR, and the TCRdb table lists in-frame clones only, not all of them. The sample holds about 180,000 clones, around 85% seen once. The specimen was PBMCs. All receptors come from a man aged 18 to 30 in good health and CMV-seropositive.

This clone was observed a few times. CDR3 loop: CASSLGLGRNEQFF. In DNA form, the CDR3 reads TGTGCCAGCAGTTTGGGTCTGGGGCGCAATGAGCAGTTCTTC. V usage is TRBV28 and J usage is TRBJ2-1; D perhaps matches TRBD1 (5 bases). This CDR3 has 14 residues. Germline CDR1 and CDR2: MDHEN and SYDVKM. V shed 3 bases and J shed 6 bases, with 12 bases lying between them.

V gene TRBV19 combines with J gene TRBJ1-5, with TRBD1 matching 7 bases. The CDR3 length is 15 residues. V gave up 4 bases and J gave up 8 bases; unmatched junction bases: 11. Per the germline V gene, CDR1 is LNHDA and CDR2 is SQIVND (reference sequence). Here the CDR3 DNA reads TGTGCCAGTAGTACAAGGTCAGGGGGTCGAGAGCCCCAGCATTTT. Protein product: CASSTRSGGREPQHF. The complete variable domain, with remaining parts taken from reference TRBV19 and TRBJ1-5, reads DGGITQSPKYLFRKEGQNVTLSCEQNLNHDAMYWYRQDPGQGLRLIYYSQIVNDFQKGDIAEGYSVSREKKESFPLTVTSAQKNPTAFYLCASSTRSGGREPQHFGDGTRLSIL.

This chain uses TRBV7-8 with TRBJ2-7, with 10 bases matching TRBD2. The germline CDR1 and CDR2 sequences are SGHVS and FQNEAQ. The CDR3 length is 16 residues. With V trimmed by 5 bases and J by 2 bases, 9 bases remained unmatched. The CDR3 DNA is TGTGCCAGCAGCCCAAGGACTAGCGGAGCGACCTACGAGCAGTACTTC. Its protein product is CASSPRTSGATYEQYF. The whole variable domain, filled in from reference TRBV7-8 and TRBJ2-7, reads GAGVSQSPRYKVAKRGQDVALRCDPISGHVSLFWYQQALGQGPEFLTYFQNEAQLDKSGLPSDRFFAERPEGSVSTLKIQRTQQEDSAVYLCASSPRTSGATYEQYFGPGTRLTVT.

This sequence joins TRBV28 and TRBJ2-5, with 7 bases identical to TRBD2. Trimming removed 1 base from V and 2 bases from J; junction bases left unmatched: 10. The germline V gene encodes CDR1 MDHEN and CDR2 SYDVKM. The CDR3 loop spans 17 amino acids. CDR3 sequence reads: CASSLLLARGRQETQYF. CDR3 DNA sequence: TGTGCCAGCAGTTTATTACTGGCTCGCGGGAGACAAGAGACCCAGTACTTC.

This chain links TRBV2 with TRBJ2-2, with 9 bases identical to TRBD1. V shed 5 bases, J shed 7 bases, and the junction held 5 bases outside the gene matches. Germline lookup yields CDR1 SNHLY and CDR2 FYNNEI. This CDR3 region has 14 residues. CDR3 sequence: CASSTDRGDGELFF. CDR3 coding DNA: TGTGCCAGCAGTACCGACAGGGGGGACGGGGAGCTGTTTTTT.

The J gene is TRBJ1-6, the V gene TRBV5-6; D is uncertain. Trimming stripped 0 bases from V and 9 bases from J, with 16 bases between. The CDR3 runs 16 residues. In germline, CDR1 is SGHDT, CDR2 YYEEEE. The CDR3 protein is CASSLANAGLASPLHF. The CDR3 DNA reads TGTGCCAGCAGCTTGGCCAACGCGGGTTTGGCTTCACCCCTCCACTTT.

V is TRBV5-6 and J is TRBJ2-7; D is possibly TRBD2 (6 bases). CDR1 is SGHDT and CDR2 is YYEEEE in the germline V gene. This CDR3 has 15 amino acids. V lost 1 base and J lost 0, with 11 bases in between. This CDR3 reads CASSLMAGYSYEQYF. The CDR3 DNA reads TGTGCCAGCAGCTTGATGGCGGGGTACTCCTACGAGCAGTACTTC.

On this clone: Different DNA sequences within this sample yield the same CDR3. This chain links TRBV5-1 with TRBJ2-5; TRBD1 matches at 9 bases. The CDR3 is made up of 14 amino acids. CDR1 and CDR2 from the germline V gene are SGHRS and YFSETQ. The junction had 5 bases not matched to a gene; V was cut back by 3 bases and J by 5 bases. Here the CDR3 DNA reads TGCGCCAGCAGCTCGGGACAGGGCGGTGAGACCCAGTACTTC. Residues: CASSSGQGGETQYF.

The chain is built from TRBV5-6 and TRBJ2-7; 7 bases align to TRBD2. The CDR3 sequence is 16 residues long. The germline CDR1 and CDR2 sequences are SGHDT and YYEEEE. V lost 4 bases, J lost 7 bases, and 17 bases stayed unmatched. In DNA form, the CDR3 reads TGTGCCAGCAGCGTTCTTCCGGGGGGTGGTCTAGGGGAGCAGTACTTC. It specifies CASSVLPGGGLGEQYF.

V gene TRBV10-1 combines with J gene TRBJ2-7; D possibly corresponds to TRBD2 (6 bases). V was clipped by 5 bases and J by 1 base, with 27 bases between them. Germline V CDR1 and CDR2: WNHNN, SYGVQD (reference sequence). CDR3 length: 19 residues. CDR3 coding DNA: TGCGCCAGCAGTCTCCTCATGGCCAGCGGGCGGTCTTTTTCCTACGAGCAGTACTTC. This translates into CASSLLMASGRSFSYEQYF.

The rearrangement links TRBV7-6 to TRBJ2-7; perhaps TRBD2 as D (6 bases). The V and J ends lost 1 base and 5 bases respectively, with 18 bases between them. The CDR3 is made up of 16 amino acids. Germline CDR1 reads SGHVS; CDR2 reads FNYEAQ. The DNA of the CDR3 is TGTGCCAGCAGCTTAGGGGACGGGGGAGCAAGGCACGAGCAGTACTTC. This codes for CASSLGDGGARHEQYF.

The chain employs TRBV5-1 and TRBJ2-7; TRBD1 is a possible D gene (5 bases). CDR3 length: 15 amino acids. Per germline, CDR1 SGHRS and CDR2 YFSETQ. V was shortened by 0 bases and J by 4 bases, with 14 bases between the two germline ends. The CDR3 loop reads CASSLAGRVGYEQYF. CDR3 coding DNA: TGCGCCAGCAGCTTGGCCGGCAGGGTCGGGTACGAGCAGTACTTC. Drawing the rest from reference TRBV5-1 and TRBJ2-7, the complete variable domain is KAGVTQTPRYLIKTRGQQVTLSCSPISGHRSVSWYQQTPGQGLQFLFEYFSETQRNKGNFPGRFSGRQFSNSRSEMNVSTLELGDSALYLCASSLAGRVGYEQYFGPGTRLTVT.

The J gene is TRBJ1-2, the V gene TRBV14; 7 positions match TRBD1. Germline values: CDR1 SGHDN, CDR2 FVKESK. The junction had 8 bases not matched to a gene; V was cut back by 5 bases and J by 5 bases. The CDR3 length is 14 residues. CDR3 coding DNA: TGTGCCAGCAGCGCGATACAGGGGAATTATGGCTACACCTTC. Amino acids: CASSAIQGNYGYTF.

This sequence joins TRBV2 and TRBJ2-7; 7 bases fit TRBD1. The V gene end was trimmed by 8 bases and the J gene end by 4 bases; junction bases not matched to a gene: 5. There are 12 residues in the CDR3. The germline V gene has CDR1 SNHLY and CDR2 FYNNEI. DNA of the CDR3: TGTGCCAGCGAGGGGGCGGATTACGAGCAGTACTTC. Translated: CASEGADYEQYF.

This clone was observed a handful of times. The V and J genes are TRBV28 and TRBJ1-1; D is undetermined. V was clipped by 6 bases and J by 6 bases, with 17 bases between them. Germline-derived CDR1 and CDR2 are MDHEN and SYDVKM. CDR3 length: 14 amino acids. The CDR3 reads CASRPEIPSPEAFF. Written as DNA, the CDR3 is TGTGCCAGCAGACCTGAAATACCGAGCCCTGAAGCTTTCTTT.

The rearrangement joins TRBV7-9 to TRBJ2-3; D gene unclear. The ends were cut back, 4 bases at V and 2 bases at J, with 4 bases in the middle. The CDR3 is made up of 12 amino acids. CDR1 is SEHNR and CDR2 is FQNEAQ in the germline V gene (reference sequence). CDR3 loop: CASSSHTDTQYF. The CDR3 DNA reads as TGTGCCAGCAGCTCCCACACAGATACGCAGTATTTT.

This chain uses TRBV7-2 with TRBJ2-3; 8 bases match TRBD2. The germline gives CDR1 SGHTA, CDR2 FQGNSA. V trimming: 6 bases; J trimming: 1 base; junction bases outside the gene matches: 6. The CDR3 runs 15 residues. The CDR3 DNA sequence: TGTGCCAGCAGTACCTACGGGGGGGGCACAGATACGCAGTATTTT. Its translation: CASSTYGGGTDTQYF.

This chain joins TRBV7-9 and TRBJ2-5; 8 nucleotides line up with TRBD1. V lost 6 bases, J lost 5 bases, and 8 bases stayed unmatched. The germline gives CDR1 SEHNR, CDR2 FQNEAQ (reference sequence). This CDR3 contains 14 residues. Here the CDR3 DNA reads TGTGCCAGCAGTCAATGGACAGGGAGGGAGACCCAGTACTTC. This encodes CASSQWTGRETQYF.

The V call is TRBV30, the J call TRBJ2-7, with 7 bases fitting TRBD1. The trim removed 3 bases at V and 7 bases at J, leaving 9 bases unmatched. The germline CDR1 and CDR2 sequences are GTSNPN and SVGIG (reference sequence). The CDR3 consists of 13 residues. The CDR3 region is CAWSSFKQGEQYF. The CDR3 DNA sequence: TGTGCCTGGAGCTCATTTAAACAGGGGGAGCAGTACTTC. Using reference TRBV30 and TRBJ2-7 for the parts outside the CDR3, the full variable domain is SQTIHQWPATLVQPVGSPLSLECTVEGTSNPNLYWYRQAAGRGLQLLFYSVGIGQISSEVPQNLSASRPQDRQFILSSKKLLLSDSGFYLCAWSSFKQGEQYFGPGTRLTVT.

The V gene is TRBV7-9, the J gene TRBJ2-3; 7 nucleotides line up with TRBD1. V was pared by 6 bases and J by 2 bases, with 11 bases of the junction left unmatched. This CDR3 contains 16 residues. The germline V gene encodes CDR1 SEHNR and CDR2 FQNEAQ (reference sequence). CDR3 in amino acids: CASSTTPGQNTDTQYF. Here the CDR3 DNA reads TGTGCCAGCAGTACGACCCCGGGACAGAACACAGATACGCAGTATTTT.

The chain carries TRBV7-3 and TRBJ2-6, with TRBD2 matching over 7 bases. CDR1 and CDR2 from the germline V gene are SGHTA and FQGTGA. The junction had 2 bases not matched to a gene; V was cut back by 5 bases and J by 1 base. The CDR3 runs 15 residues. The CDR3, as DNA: TGTGCCAGCAGCGGCGGGGGATCTGGGGCCAACGTCCTGACTTTC. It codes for CASSGGGSGANVLTF.

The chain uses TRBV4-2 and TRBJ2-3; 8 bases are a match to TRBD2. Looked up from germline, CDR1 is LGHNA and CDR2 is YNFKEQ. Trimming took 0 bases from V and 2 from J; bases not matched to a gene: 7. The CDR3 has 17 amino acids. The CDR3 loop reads CASSQEVRLAPTDTQYF. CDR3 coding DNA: TGTGCCAGCAGCCAAGAAGTTAGACTAGCGCCCACAGATACGCAGTATTTT.

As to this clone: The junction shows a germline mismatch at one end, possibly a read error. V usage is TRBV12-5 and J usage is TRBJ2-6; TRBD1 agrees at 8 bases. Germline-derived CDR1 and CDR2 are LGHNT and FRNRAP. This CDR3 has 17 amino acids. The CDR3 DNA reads TGTGCTAGTGGGTTGGACAGGGTTAACTCTGGGGCCAACGTCCTGACTTTC. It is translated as CASGLDRVNSGANVLTF. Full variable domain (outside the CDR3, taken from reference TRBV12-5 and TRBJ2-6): DARVTQTPRHKVTEMGQEVTMRCQPILGHNTVFWYRQTMMQGLELLAYFRNRAPLDDSGMPKDRFSAEMPDATLATLKIQPSEPRDSAVYFCASGLDRVNSGANVLTFGAGSRLTVL.

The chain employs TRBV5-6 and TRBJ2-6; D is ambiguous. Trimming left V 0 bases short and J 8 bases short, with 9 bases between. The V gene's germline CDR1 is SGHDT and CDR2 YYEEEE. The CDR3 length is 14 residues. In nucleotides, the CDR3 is TGTGCCAGCAGCTTGGGCGGCGGCACCAACGTCCTGACTTTC. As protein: CASSLGGGTNVLTF. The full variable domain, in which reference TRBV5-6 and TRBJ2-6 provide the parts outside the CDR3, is DAGVTQSPTHLIKTRGQQVTLRCSPKSGHDTVSWYQQALGQGPQFIFQYYEEEERQRGNFPDRFSGHQFPNYSSELNVNALLLGDSALYLCASSLGGGTNVLTFGAGSRLTVL.

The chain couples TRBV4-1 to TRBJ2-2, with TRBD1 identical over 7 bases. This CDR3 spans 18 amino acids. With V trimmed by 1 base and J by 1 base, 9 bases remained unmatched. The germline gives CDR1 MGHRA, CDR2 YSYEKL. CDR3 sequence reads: CASSQGALRQGNTGELFF. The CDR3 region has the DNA TGCGCCAGCAGCCAAGGGGCCCTAAGACAGGGGAACACCGGGGAGCTGTTTTTT.